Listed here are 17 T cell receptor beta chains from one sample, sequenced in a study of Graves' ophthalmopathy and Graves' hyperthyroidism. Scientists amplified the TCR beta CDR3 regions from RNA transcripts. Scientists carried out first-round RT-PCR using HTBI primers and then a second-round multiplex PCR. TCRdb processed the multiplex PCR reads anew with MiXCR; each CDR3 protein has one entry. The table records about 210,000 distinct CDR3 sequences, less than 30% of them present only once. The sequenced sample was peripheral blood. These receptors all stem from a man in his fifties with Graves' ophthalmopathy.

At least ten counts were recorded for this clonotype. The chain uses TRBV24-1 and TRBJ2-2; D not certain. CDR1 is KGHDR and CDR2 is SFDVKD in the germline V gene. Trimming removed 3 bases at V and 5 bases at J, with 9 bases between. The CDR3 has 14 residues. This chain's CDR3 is CATSDRASTGELFF. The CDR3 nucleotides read TGTGCCACCAGTGATCGGGCAAGTACCGGGGAGCTGTTTTTT.

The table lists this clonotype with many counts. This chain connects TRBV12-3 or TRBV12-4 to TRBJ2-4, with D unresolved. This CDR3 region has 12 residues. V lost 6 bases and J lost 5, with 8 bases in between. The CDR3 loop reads CASSPPENIQYF. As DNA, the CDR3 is TGTGCCAGCAGCCCCCCCGAAAACATTCAGTACTTC.

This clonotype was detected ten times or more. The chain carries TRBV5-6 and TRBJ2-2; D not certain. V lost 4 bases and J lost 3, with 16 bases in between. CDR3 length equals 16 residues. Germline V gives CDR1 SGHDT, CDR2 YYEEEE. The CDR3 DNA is TGTGCCAGCAGCACGGCCGAAATGGGCTACACCGGGGAGCTGTTTTTT. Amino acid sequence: CASSTAEMGYTGELFF.

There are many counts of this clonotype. The CDR3 sequence is CASSLQGAGGYGYTF. In nucleotides, the CDR3 is TGTGCCAGCAGTCTACAGGGTGCCGGGGGCTATGGCTACACCTTC. This chain connects TRBV27 to TRBJ1-2; D possibly corresponds to TRBD1 (6 bases). The CDR3 loop spans 15 amino acids. V lost 5 bases, J lost 4 bases, and 17 bases lay in between. Germline V lookup: CDR1 MNHEY, CDR2 SMNVEV (reference sequence).

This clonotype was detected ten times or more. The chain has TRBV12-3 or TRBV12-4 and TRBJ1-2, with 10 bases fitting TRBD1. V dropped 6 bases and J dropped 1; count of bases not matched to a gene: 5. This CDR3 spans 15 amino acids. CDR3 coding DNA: TGTGCCAGCAGCCCTAGGGACAGGGGTAACTATGGCTACACCTTC. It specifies CASSPRDRGNYGYTF.

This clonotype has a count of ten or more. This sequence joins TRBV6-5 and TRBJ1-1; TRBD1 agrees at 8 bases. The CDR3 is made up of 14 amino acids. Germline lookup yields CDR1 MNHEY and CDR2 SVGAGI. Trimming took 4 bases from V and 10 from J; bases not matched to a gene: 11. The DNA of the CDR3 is TGTGCCAGCAGTTTACAGGGGGTCAGTGTTGGAGCTTTCTTT. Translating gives CASSLQGVSVGAFF.

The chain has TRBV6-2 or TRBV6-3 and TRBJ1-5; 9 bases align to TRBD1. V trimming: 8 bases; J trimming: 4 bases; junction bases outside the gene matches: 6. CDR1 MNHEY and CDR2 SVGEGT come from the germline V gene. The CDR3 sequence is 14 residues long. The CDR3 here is CASGLQGANQPQHF. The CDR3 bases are TGTGCCAGCGGATTACAGGGGGCTAATCAGCCCCAGCATTTT.

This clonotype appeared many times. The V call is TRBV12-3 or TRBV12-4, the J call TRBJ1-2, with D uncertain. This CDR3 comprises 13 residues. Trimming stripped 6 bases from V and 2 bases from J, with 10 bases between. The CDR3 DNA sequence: TGTGCCAGCAGAACGAGAGGGAACTATGGCTACACCTTC. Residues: CASRTRGNYGYTF.

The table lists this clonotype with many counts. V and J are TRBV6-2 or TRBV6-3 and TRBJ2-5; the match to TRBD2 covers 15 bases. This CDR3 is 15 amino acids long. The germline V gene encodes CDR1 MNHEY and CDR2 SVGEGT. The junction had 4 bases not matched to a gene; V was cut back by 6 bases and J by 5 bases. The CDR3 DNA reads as TGTGCCAGCAGATCCGGACTAGCGGGAGGGGAGACCCAGTACTTC. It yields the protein CASRSGLAGGETQYF.

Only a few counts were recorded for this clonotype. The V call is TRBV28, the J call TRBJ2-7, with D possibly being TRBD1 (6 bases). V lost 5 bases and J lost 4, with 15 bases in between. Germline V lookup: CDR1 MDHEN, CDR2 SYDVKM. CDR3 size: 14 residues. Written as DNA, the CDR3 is TGTGCCAGCAGTAGCGGTGGGACAAGATACGAGCAGTACTTC. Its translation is CASSSGGTRYEQYF.

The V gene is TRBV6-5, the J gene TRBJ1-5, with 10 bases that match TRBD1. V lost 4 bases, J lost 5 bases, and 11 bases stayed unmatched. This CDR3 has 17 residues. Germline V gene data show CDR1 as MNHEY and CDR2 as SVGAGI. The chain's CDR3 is CASSFRRGTGADQPQHF. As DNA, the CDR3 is TGTGCCAGCAGTTTCCGCCGGGGGACAGGGGCCGATCAGCCCCAGCATTTT.

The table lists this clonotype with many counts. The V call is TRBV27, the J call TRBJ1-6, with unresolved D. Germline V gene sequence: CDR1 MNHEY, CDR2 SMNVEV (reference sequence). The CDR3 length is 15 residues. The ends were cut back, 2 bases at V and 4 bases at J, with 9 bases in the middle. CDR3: CASSLVGSYNSPLHF. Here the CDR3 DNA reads TGTGCCAGCAGTTTAGTAGGGTCATATAATTCACCCCTCCACTTT.

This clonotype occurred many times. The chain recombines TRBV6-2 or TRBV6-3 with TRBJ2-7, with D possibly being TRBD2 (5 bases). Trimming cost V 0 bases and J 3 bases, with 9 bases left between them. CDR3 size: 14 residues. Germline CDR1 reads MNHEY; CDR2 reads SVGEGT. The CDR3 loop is CASSYSLRDYEQYF. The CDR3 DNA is TGTGCCAGCAGTTACTCGCTCCGGGACTACGAGCAGTACTTC.

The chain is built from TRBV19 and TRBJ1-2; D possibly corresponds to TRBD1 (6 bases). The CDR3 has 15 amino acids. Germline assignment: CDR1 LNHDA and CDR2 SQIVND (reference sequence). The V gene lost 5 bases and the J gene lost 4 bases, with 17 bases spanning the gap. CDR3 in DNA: TGTGCCAGTAGTGACGGACAGCCAAGAGTCTATGGCTACACCTTC. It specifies CASSDGQPRVYGYTF. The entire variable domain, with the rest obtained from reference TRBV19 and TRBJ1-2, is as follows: DGGITQSPKYLFRKEGQNVTLSCEQNLNHDAMYWYRQDPGQGLRLIYYSQIVNDFQKGDIAEGYSVSREKKESFPLTVTSAQKNPTAFYLCASSDGQPRVYGYTFGSGTRLTVV.

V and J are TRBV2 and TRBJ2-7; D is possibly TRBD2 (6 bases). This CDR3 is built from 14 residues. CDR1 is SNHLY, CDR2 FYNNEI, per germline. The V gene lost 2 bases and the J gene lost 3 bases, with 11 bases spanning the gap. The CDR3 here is CASSEPRGLYEQYF. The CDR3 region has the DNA TGTGCCAGCAGTGAACCTCGGGGACTCTACGAGCAGTACTTC.

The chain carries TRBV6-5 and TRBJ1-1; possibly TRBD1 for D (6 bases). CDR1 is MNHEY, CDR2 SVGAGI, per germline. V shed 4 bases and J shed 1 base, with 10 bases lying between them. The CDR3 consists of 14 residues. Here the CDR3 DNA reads TGTGCCAGCAGTTGGGGACAACAGAACACTGAAGCTTTCTTT. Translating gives CASSWGQQNTEAFF.

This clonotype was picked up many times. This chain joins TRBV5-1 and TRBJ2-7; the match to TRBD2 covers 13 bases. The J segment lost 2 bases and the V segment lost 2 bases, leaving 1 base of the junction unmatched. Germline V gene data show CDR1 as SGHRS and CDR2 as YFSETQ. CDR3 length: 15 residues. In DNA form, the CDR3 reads TGCGCCAGCAGCTTCGGGACTAGCGGGACCTACGAGCAGTACTTC. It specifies CASSFGTSGTYEQYF.